This T cell receptor (beta chain) originates from a study of cytomegalovirus exposure and HLA in healthy donors. Study at large: Counted in an early data release were approximately 85 million unique TCRs from HLA-typed donors.

With V trimmed by 4 bases and J by 1 base, 3 bases remained unmatched. Germline CDR1 SGDLS, CDR2 YYNGEE. CDR3 length: 15 residues. PCR was performed using 60 Vbeta and 13 Jbeta primers. Sequenced by immunoSEQ multiplex PCR; TCRdb stores in-frame clones only, minus some. The sample includes about 53,000 clones. This TCR was sampled from a man aged 18 to 35 in good health and CMV-seropositive. The gene calls are TRBV9 and TRBJ2-2; 8 nucleotides match TRBD2. Material: PBMCs. CDR3 protein: CASSRGGVNTGELFF. CDR3 in DNA: TGTGCCAGCAGCCGGGGGGGAGTGAACACCGGGGAGCTGTTTTTT.